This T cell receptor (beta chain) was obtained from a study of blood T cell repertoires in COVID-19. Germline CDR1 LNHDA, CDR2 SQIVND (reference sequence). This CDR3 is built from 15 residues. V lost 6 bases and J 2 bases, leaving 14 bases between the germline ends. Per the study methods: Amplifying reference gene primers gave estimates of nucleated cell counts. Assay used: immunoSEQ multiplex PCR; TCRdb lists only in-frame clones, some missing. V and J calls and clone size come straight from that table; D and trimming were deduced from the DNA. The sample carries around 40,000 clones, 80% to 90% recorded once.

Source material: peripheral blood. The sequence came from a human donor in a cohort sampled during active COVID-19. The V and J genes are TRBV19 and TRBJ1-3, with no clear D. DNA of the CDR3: TGTGCCAGTAGAAGGCGCCGGGGAACTGGAAACACCATATATTTT. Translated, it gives CASRRRRGTGNTIYF.